This T cell receptor (beta chain) was obtained from a study of blood T cell repertoires in COVID-19. For the study at large: Collection of acute and convalescent COVID-19 samples took place in the United States, Italy and Spain. T cells, B-cell-depleted T cells, or PBMCs supplied cDNA or gDNA.

V was trimmed by 2 bases and J by 2 bases, leaving 14 bases between them. Germline V CDR1 and CDR2: MNHEY, SVGAGI. This CDR3 has 16 amino acids. The authors' processing: Reference gene primer amplification gave nucleated cell count estimates. Method: immunoSEQ multiplex PCR; TCRdb's copy keeps in-frame clones and lacks some. The V and J calls and the clone size are those of that table, but D and trimming were determined from the DNA. In the table there are under 200,000 clones, around 84% of which are singletons. The sequence derives from a man in his fifties or sixties with active or convalescent COVID-19. The sequencing input was peripheral blood. V usage is TRBV6-5 and J usage is TRBJ2-3; no definite D call. The CDR3 nucleotides are TGTGCCAGCAGTTACGATTTAACGCCTACCACAGATACGCAGTATTTT. This gives the protein CASSYDLTPTTDTQYF.